This T cell receptor beta chain was found in a study of T cell repertoires in cytomegalovirus infection. Looking at the study overall: Recently identified HLA-C-restricted CMV epitopes were used, and well-studied HLA-B-restricted CMV epitopes were used as well. It can be stated that public TCR beta signatures indicated CMV infection as well as a matching HLA type. Study results and limitations: HLA-C-restricted CMV clonotypes gave the most frequent clonotype in two of eight donors.

This clonotype was recorded once. Antigen specificity is unknown. TCRdb itself ran the reads through MiXCR, one entry per CDR3 protein. The sample holds around 120,000 distinct CDR3 sequences; around 40% are singletons and the top ten take about three quarters. The germline V gene encodes CDR1 SGHDN and CDR2 FVKESK. The CDR3 consists of 13 residues. V dropped 5 bases and J dropped 3; count of bases not matched to a gene: 1. The source material was CD8+ T cells from cultured PBMCs, sampled from culture after CMV antigen stimulation. This TCR derives from a human donor in good health (CMV status not recorded). Some clones in this sample may be carry-over from other donors' samples. The chain carries TRBV14 and TRBJ2-7; 10 nucleotides align to TRBD1. CDR3 DNA: TGTGCCAGCAGCGACAGGGGGCGCTACGAGCAGTACTTC. It encodes CASSDRGRYEQYF.